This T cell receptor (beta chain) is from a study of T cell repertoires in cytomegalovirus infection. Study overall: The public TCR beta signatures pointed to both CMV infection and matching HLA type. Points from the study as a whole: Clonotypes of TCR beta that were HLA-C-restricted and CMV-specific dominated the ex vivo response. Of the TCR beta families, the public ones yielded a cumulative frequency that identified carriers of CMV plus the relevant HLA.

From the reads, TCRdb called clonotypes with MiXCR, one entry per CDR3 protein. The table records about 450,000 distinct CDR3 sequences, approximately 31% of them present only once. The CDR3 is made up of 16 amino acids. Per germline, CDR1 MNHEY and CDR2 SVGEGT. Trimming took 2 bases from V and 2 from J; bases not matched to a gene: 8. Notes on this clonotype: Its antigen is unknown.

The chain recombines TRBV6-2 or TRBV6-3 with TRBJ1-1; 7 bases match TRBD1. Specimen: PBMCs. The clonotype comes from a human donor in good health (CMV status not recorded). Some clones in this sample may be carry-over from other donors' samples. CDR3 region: CASSYRGTDINTEAFF. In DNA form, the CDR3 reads TGTGCCAGCAGTTACCGCGGGACAGATATTAACACTGAAGCTTTCTTT.